This T cell receptor beta chain was captured by sequencing in a study of blood T cell repertoires in COVID-19. Study-level background: Spain, Italy and the United States supplied samples that represented acute and convalescent COVID-19. Sources were T cells, B-cell-depleted T cells, or PBMCs; the material itself was cDNA or gDNA.

Per the study methods: Quantification of nucleated cells was approximated via reference gene primer amplification. Generated by immunoSEQ multiplex PCR, the TCRdb table keeps only in-frame clones and is missing some. V, J and clone size were drawn from that table, and D and trimming were deduced from the DNA. The table has some 71,000 clones, roughly 85% seen once; the top ten hold 1.5% to 2%. CDR1 and CDR2 (germline): KGHSH, LQKENI. Trimming cost V 1 base and J 9 bases, with 19 bases left between them. The CDR3 is 16 residues long. The V call is TRBV18, the J call TRBJ1-3, with D possibly TRBD1 on 6 matching bases. The receptor was isolated from a man aged 25-40 years with acute or convalescent COVID-19. Source material: peripheral blood. The CDR3 DNA reads as TGTGCCAGCTCACCACAACTTAGGAGGACAGCCGGCACCATATATTTT. It is translated as CASSPQLRRTAGTIYF.